A single sample gave rise to the 30 T cell receptor beta chains below, sequenced in a study of cytomegalovirus exposure and HLA in healthy donors (dated by TCRdb to about 2017). Library method: the immunoSEQ multiplex PCR assay. For the multiplex PCR, a mixture combining 60 forward primers for TCR Vbeta segments and 13 reverse primers for TCR Jbeta segments was used. TCRdb obtained this table from immuneACCESS and retained in-frame rearrangements with V and J assigned. These tables miss some clones; where compared with another copy, unresolved V genes account for less than half of the shortfall, and the remainder is unexplained. Here the sample has some 110,000 clones; over 80% occur a single time. The ten largest clones add up to under 2.5% of the sample. The sample was PBMCs. Receptors were obtained from a man aged 25-45 years in good health and CMV-seronegative.

This chain connects TRBV7-6 to TRBJ2-7, with 7 bases matching TRBD2. Germline CDR1 is SGHVS and CDR2 is FNYEAQ. The CDR3 runs 13 residues. Trimming cost V 3 bases and J 7 bases; bases outside gene matches: 6. CDR3 in amino acids: CASSLGGLREQYF. CDR3 nucleotide sequence: TGTGCCAGCAGCTTGGGGGGACTACGGGAGCAGTACTTC.

This chain links TRBV5-4 with TRBJ2-7, with a tentative D call TRBD2 (7 bases). Germline values: CDR1 SGHNT, CDR2 YYREEE (reference sequence). This CDR3 has 15 residues. Deletions cut 0 bases from V and 3 bases from J, with 13 bases between. The CDR3 DNA sequence: TGTGCCAGCAGCTTGGATGGCGGGGGCAACTACGAGCAGTACTTC. This encodes CASSLDGGGNYEQYF.

This chain joins TRBV10-3 and TRBJ2-3; D might be TRBD2 (5 bases). This CDR3 has 14 amino acids. Trimming stripped 4 bases from V and 3 bases from J, with 11 bases between. In germline, CDR1 is ENHRY, CDR2 SYGVKD. The CDR3: CAISVIEGTDTQYF. CDR3 nucleotides: TGTGCCATCAGTGTGATTGAGGGTACAGATACGCAGTATTTT.

The V call is TRBV28, the J call TRBJ2-3; 7 bases align to TRBD2. Germline V CDR1 and CDR2: MDHEN, SYDVKM. V was clipped by 5 bases and J by 5 bases; unmatched bases: 7. The CDR3 has 14 amino acids. The CDR3 here is CASSKLALIDTQYF. In nucleotides, the CDR3 is TGTGCCAGCAGTAAACTAGCGTTGATAGATACGCAGTATTTT.

CDR3 in DNA: TGCGCCAGCAGCCAACCACAGGAAAAACTGTTTTTT. It translates to CASSQPQEKLFF. The chain is built from TRBV4-1 and TRBJ1-4; D is unclear. Trimming left V 2 bases short and J 8 bases short, with 6 bases between. CDR3 length equals 12 residues. CDR1 and CDR2 (germline): MGHRA, YSYEKL.

V and J are TRBV29-1 and TRBJ2-7; maybe TRBD1 (6 bases). The germline gives CDR1 SQVTM, CDR2 ANQGSEA. This CDR3 contains 14 residues. The V and J ends lost 3 bases and 4 bases respectively, with 16 bases between them. The DNA for the CDR3 is TGCAGCGTTGACGGGGTGGACAGCGCGTACGAGCAGTACTTC. The encoded protein is CSVDGVDSAYEQYF.

The CDR3 region is CASSLVEADVAKNIQYF. CDR3 DNA sequence: TGTGCCAGCAGCTTAGTAGAGGCAGACGTAGCCAAAAACATTCAGTACTTC. The V gene is TRBV7-2, the J gene TRBJ2-4; D not certain. The CDR3 contains 17 residues. Germline CDR1 is SGHTA and CDR2 is FQGNSA. V was pared by 1 base and J by 0 bases, with 13 bases between. Full variable domain (rest looked up from reference TRBV7-2 and TRBJ2-4): GAGVSQSPSNKVTEKGKDVELRCDPISGHTALYWYRQSLGQGLEFLIYFQGNSAPDKSGLPSDRFSAERTGGSVSTLTIQRTQQEDSAVYLCASSLVEADVAKNIQYFGAGTRLSVL.

V is TRBV7-6 and J is TRBJ2-3, with 7 bases matching TRBD1. The V segment lost 5 bases and the J segment 2 bases; nucleotides outside the gene matches: 13. From germline, CDR1 is SGHVS and CDR2 FNYEAQ. This CDR3 is built from 17 residues. CDR3 in amino acids: CASSPSSRDRFTDTQYF. DNA of the CDR3: TGTGCCAGCAGCCCTAGCTCCAGGGACAGATTCACAGATACGCAGTATTTT.

The chain couples TRBV28 to TRBJ1-4; D might be TRBD1 (6 bases). The V end lost 4 bases, the J end lost 3 bases, and 12 bases lay between the germline ends. Per the germline V gene, CDR1 is MDHEN and CDR2 is SYDVKM. CDR3 length: 15 residues. The CDR3 reads CASSSIGGANEKLFF. The DNA for the CDR3 is TGTGCCAGCAGTTCTATAGGGGGAGCTAATGAAAAACTGTTTTTT.

The chain couples TRBV7-2 to TRBJ1-6, with D possibly being TRBD1 (6 bases). The germline V and J ends were trimmed by 6 bases and 5 bases, with 11 bases remaining between them. Germline V lookup: CDR1 SGHTA, CDR2 FQGNSA. There are 14 residues in the CDR3. In DNA, the CDR3 is TGTGCCAGCAGGACAGGAGCAAATAATTCACCCCTCCACTTT. It encodes CASRTGANNSPLHF. Full variable domain (missing parts from reference TRBV7-2 and TRBJ1-6): GAGVSQSPSNKVTEKGKDVELRCDPISGHTALYWYRQSLGQGLEFLIYFQGNSAPDKSGLPSDRFSAERTGGSVSTLTIQRTQQEDSAVYLCASRTGANNSPLHFGNGTRLTVT.

This chain joins TRBV2 and TRBJ2-5, with 10 positions matching TRBD1. CDR3 length: 15 residues. Germline CDR1 and CDR2: SNHLY and FYNNEI. The V gene end was trimmed by 8 bases and the J gene end by 4 bases; junction bases not matched to a gene: 10. In DNA, the CDR3 is TGTGCCAGCCTCCCCGGGACAGGGGCAGTAGAGACCCAGTACTTC. Translated, it gives CASLPGTGAVETQYF.

The rearrangement joins TRBV7-2 to TRBJ1-2; tentatively, D is TRBD1 (6 bases). The CDR3 is 16 residues long. Trimming left V 2 bases short and J 6 bases short, with 19 bases between. Germline CDR1 is SGHTA and CDR2 is FQGNSA. The CDR3 loop is CASSLRGGDAGDGYTF. The CDR3 DNA reads as TGTGCCAGCAGCTTACGGGGGGGGGACGCAGGGGATGGCTACACCTTC. The full variable domain, completed using reference TRBV7-2 and TRBJ1-2, is GAGVSQSPSNKVTEKGKDVELRCDPISGHTALYWYRQSLGQGLEFLIYFQGNSAPDKSGLPSDRFSAERTGGSVSTLTIQRTQQEDSAVYLCASSLRGGDAGDGYTFGSGTRLTVV.

The chain recombines TRBV27 with TRBJ1-6, with 7 bases matching TRBD1. Germline CDR1 is MNHEY and CDR2 is SMNVEV (reference sequence). J gave up 9 bases and V 10 bases, and 15 bases lay outside the gene matches. The CDR3 is 15 residues long. The CDR3 region has the DNA TGTGCCACCGGTCAAGACAGGGAGGAAGGTTCACCCCTCCACTTT. This translates into CATGQDREEGSPLHF.

The chain joins TRBV11-2 to TRBJ1-5, with TRBD1 as a possible D gene (5 bases). The CDR3 is 14 residues long. CDR1 is SGHAT, CDR2 FQNNGV, per germline. Deletions cut 1 base from V and 6 bases from J, with 10 bases between. DNA for the CDR3: TGTGCCAGCAGCTTAGGCAGACAGTCTCAGCCCCAGCATTTT. Protein: CASSLGRQSQPQHF.

The chain couples TRBV15 to TRBJ1-3, with D hard to call. CDR3 length: 16 residues. CDR1 and CDR2 from the germline V gene are LNHNV and YYDKDF (reference sequence). Trimming took 0 bases from V and 9 from J, leaving 18 bases between them. The CDR3, as DNA: TGTGCCACCAGCAGAGAATTCGGGATTTCCCCTGGCACCATATATTTT. The encoded protein is CATSREFGISPGTIYF.

The chain couples TRBV19 to TRBJ1-4; 10 bases fit TRBD1. Per the germline V gene, CDR1 is LNHDA and CDR2 is SQIVND (reference sequence). The CDR3 has 15 residues. V shed 4 bases and J 6 bases; nucleotides not matched to a gene: 5. The CDR3 spells CASSTPGQGYEKLFF. The CDR3 DNA is TGTGCCAGTAGTACGCCGGGACAGGGGTATGAAAAACTGTTTTTT. The full variable domain, rest sourced from reference TRBV19 and TRBJ1-4, is DGGITQSPKYLFRKEGQNVTLSCEQNLNHDAMYWYRQDPGQGLRLIYYSQIVNDFQKGDIAEGYSVSREKKESFPLTVTSAQKNPTAFYLCASSTPGQGYEKLFFGSGTQLSVL.

The rearrangement uses TRBV6-6 and TRBJ2-2; TRBD1 is a possible D gene (6 bases). The CDR3 consists of 13 residues. Trimming took 6 bases from V and 2 from J, leaving 7 bases between them. Per germline, CDR1 MNHNY and CDR2 SVGAGI (reference sequence). CDR3 protein: CASRDSNTGELFF. CDR3 nucleotides: TGTGCCAGCAGGGACAGCAACACCGGGGAGCTGTTTTTT.

The chain carries TRBV5-6 and TRBJ2-2; perhaps TRBD2 as D (6 bases). V lost 1 base and J 3 bases, leaving 10 bases between the germline ends. Looked up from germline, CDR1 is SGHDT and CDR2 is YYEEEE. CDR3 length equals 15 residues. The CDR3 DNA follows: TGTGCCAGCAGCTTGTACGGGGGATACACCGGGGAGCTGTTTTTT. This translates into CASSLYGGYTGELFF.

The rearrangement uses TRBV5-1 and TRBJ2-1; 7 bases map to TRBD1. The CDR3 totals 14 residues. Germline trimming cut 4 bases from V and 5 bases from J; bases unmatched to any gene: 6. Germline V gene data show CDR1 as SGHRS and CDR2 as YFSETQ. The CDR3 nucleotides read TGCGCCAGCAGCCGTTGGGGGACAGACAATGAGCAGTTCTTC. It is translated as CASSRWGTDNEQFF.

The V call is TRBV30, the J call TRBJ1-6, with D tentatively TRBD1 (6 bases). The CDR3 spans 17 residues. Trimming cost V 2 bases and J 6 bases, with 20 bases left between them. CDR1 GTSNPN and CDR2 SVGIG come from the germline V gene (reference sequence). The CDR3 region has the DNA TGTGCCTGGAGTCGCGGGACACGGGCGGGGGTTAATTCACCCCTCCACTTT. This codes for CAWSRGTRAGVNSPLHF.

This clone was observed a handful of times. The V and J genes are TRBV5-1 and TRBJ2-5; TRBD1 is a possible D gene (5 bases). This CDR3 contains 14 residues. CDR1 and CDR2 (germline): SGHRS, YFSETQ. V was trimmed by 4 bases and J by 1 base, leaving 11 bases between them. The CDR3 sequence: CASSPRQPQETQYF. The CDR3 DNA reads TGCGCCAGCAGCCCTAGACAGCCCCAAGAGACCCAGTACTTC. Filled out from reference TRBV5-1 and TRBJ2-5, the complete variable domain reads KAGVTQTPRYLIKTRGQQVTLSCSPISGHRSVSWYQQTPGQGLQFLFEYFSETQRNKGNFPGRFSGRQFSNSRSEMNVSTLELGDSALYLCASSPRQPQETQYFGPGTRLLVL.

The V call is TRBV5-6, the J call TRBJ2-3; D is uncertain. This CDR3 comprises 14 residues. V lost 1 base, J lost 2 bases, and 8 bases lay in between. The germline V gene has CDR1 SGHDT and CDR2 YYEEEE. CDR3 DNA: TGTGCCAGCAGCTTGACAGAATTCACAGATACGCAGTATTTT. As protein: CASSLTEFTDTQYF. The whole variable domain, filled in from reference TRBV5-6 and TRBJ2-3, reads DAGVTQSPTHLIKTRGQQVTLRCSPKSGHDTVSWYQQALGQGPQFIFQYYEEEERQRGNFPDRFSGHQFPNYSSELNVNALLLGDSALYLCASSLTEFTDTQYFGPGTRLTVL.

The chain joins TRBV14 to TRBJ2-3; TRBD1 matches at 9 bases. Germline CDR1 SGHDN, CDR2 FVKESK. This CDR3 contains 16 residues. V gave up 4 bases and J gave up 3 bases; unmatched junction bases: 8. CDR3 in amino acids: CASSPLRGQGTDTQYF. CDR3 nucleotides: TGTGCCAGCAGCCCTTTAAGGGGACAGGGTACAGATACGCAGTATTTT. Full variable domain (rest looked up from reference TRBV14 and TRBJ2-3): EAGVTQFPSHSVIEKGQTVTLRCDPISGHDNLYWYRRVMGKEIKFLLHFVKESKQDESGMPNNRFLAERTGGTYSTLKVQPAELEDSGVYFCASSPLRGQGTDTQYFGPGTRLTVL.

The genes are TRBV2 and TRBJ2-1; maybe TRBD1 (6 bases). Trimming pared 1 base from V and 0 bases from J, leaving 13 bases between. This CDR3 region has 17 residues. Germline loops: CDR1 SNHLY, CDR2 FYNNEI. The CDR3 sequence is CASSEVGSRGSYNEQFF. The CDR3 coding sequence is TGTGCCAGCAGTGAAGTAGGGAGCAGGGGCTCCTACAATGAGCAGTTCTTC.

The rearrangement links TRBV27 to TRBJ1-1, with 7 bases aligning to TRBD1. The CDR3 is made up of 18 amino acids. Germline V gene data show CDR1 as MNHEY and CDR2 as SMNVEV (reference sequence). V was clipped by 1 base and J by 2 bases; unmatched bases: 13. The CDR3 loop reads CASSLLRTARGLNTEAFF. As DNA, the CDR3 is TGTGCCAGCAGTTTATTGAGGACCGCGAGGGGGCTTAACACTGAAGCTTTCTTT.

The genes are TRBV5-1 and TRBJ1-2, with D tentatively TRBD1 (6 bases). This CDR3 is 13 amino acids long. Germline values: CDR1 SGHRS, CDR2 YFSETQ. V gave up 0 bases and J gave up 4 bases, with 7 bases separating them. In DNA form, the CDR3 reads TGCGCCAGCAGCTTGGAGGACAGCTATGGCTACACCTTC. It yields the protein CASSLEDSYGYTF.

This clone occurred a few times. The chain's CDR3 is CASSQVTTGLGNQPQHF. The CDR3 DNA is TGCGCCAGCAGTCAAGTCACAACAGGGTTGGGCAATCAGCCCCAGCATTTT. This chain joins TRBV23-1 and TRBJ1-5, with D possibly matching TRBD1 (6 bases). TRBV23-1 is an ORF, and what it does is uncertain. V dropped 2 bases and J dropped 2 bases, with 16 bases sitting between them. This CDR3 is 17 amino acids long.

V gene TRBV5-1 combines with J gene TRBJ2-1; D remains ambiguous. In germline, CDR1 is SGHRS, CDR2 YFSETQ. Trimming left V 1 base short and J 5 bases short, with 13 bases between. This CDR3 spans 15 amino acids. The CDR3 is CASSLHSQPNNEQFF. As DNA, the CDR3 is TGCGCCAGCAGCTTGCACAGTCAACCTAACAATGAGCAGTTCTTC.

This rearrangement joins TRBV4-3 to TRBJ2-3, with 13 bases that match TRBD2. The CDR3 covers 20 residues. The V gene end was trimmed by 4 bases and the J gene end by 4 bases; junction bases not matched to a gene: 17. From germline, CDR1 is LGHNA and CDR2 YSLEER. CDR3 region: CASSLAGGPGTSGASDTQYF. CDR3 in DNA: TGCGCCAGCAGCCTAGCGGGGGGGCCGGGGACTAGCGGGGCTTCAGATACGCAGTATTTT.

This chain connects TRBV28 to TRBJ2-7; no clear D. The CDR3 has 13 amino acids. V dropped 1 base and J dropped 6 bases, with 10 bases sitting between them. CDR1 MDHEN and CDR2 SYDVKM come from the germline V gene. The CDR3 is CASSLFQWAEQYF. The CDR3 coding sequence is TGTGCCAGCAGTTTATTTCAATGGGCCGAGCAGTACTTC.